A single T cell receptor beta chain is shown here with its context. Its target is unknown. The data were obtained in a study of post-analysis software for immune sequencing data. Across the study: Relapsing-remitting, secondary progressive and progressive-relapsing forms of multiple sclerosis all featured among disease courses.

Unique molecular identifiers featured in each of the TCR beta cDNA libraries. The authors obtained 500,000 or so cDNA molecules from approximately 0.95 to 9.8 million T cells. TCRdb passed the PCR reads through MiXCR, listing each CDR3 protein once. This sample has more than 450,000 distinct CDR3 sequences; around 47% occur once, and the top ten carry around 1.7%. General study findings and limits: Compared with controls, patients showed significantly lower normalized Chao1 diversity.

The sequence was collected from a girl under 18 with multiple sclerosis. The specimen was blood.

CDR3 region: CASSLRLAGEETQYF. CDR3 DNA: TGTGCCAGCAGCTTGAGACTAGCGGGGGAAGAGACCCAGTACTTC. This chain uses TRBV5-4 with TRBJ2-5; 12 bases agree with TRBD2. Per the germline V gene, CDR1 is SGHNT and CDR2 is YYREEE (reference sequence). The J segment lost 3 bases and the V segment lost 1 base, leaving 1 base of the junction unmatched. This CDR3 spans 15 amino acids.